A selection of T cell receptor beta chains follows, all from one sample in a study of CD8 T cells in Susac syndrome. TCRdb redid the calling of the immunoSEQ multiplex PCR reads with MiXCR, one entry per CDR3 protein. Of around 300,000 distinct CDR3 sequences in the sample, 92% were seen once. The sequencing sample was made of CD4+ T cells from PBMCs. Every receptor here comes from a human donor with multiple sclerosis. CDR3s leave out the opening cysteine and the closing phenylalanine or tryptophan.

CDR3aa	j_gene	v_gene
ASSLGGQGLETQY	TRBJ2-5	TRBV5-1
ASKSMKNTEAF	TRBJ1-1	TRBV12-3/TRBV12-4
ASRASWKTGELF	TRBJ2-2	TRBV19
ASSPDRLSNTEAF	TRBJ1-1	TRBV14
ASSLVGAGANVLT	TRBJ2-6	TRBV27
SASGFAEAF	TRBJ1-1	TRBV20-1
ASQLWGYNEQF	TRBJ2-1	TRBV25-1
SARAGYPNEQF	TRBJ2-1	TRBV20-1
ASSLAAGDYQPQH	TRBJ1-5	TRBV7-2
ASSPKSGGALETQY	TRBJ2-5	TRBV11-1
ASSVDRVGGYT	TRBJ1-2	TRBV5-4
SVLQGRGTEAF	TRBJ1-1	TRBV29-1
AWSTALYSNQPQH	TRBJ1-5	TRBV30
ATSDWGTGGADTQY	TRBJ2-3	TRBV24-1
ASSLDTGGTQPQH	TRBJ1-5	TRBV5-1
ASSFWGRETQY	TRBJ2-5	TRBV7-9
ASSISGQGMRNEQF	TRBJ2-1	TRBV19
ASSLTRGGSYNEQF	TRBJ2-1	TRBV5-1
ASLPRGALYEQY	TRBJ2-7	TRBV2
ASSAGTYQETQY	TRBJ2-5	TRBV12-3/TRBV12-4
ASSSGDRRNYGYT	TRBJ1-2	TRBV7-2
AISERASGRRETQY	TRBJ2-5	TRBV10-3
ASSLATGGQAITDTQY	TRBJ2-3	TRBV7-9
SAPGTGLIWGTGELF	TRBJ2-2	TRBV29-1
ASGLGNTIY	TRBJ1-3	TRBV12-5
SPSGGGYTDTQY	TRBJ2-3	TRBV20-1
ASSLAGTVYNEQF	TRBJ2-1	TRBV5-6
ASSQTSGLYNEQF	TRBJ2-1	TRBV11-2
AWSRNFQTGGEQY	TRBJ2-7	TRBV30
SVESRGAGTGKAEAF	TRBJ1-1	TRBV29-1
ASSLLNTPDNEQF	TRBJ2-1	TRBV5-1
AWQGSSSYNEQF	TRBJ2-1	TRBV30
SAASPGGNTIY	TRBJ1-3	TRBV20-1
ASSPRDRSSYGYT	TRBJ1-2	TRBV5-1
SVEPNTGADNEQF	TRBJ2-1	TRBV29-1
ASRPGAGETQY	TRBJ2-5	TRBV7-9
ASSSNRFNQPQH	TRBJ1-5	TRBV7-2
ASSLGGGGLTGNTIY	TRBJ1-3	TRBV28
ASSRGPQGLDSPLH	TRBJ1-6	TRBV7-6
ATSRDRNRPARANYGYT	TRBJ1-2	TRBV15
ASSQLSSTDTQY	TRBJ2-3	TRBV3-1
ASSFTSGGPDEQF	TRBJ2-1	TRBV7-2
SARDFLSPKSYEQY	TRBJ2-7	TRBV20-1
ASSQEGGETQY	TRBJ2-5	TRBV4-3
ASSIAVRGPSSYNEQF	TRBJ2-1	TRBV19
ASSIAFYSGNTIY	TRBJ1-3	TRBV19
ASSVLSGSYNEQF	TRBJ2-1	TRBV5-1
ASSSGQLVNTEAF	TRBJ1-1	TRBV18
ASSADRQPTDTQY	TRBJ2-3	TRBV7-6
ASSRSALETQY	TRBJ2-5	TRBV18
ASSLSPGGNTGELF	TRBJ2-2	TRBV7-2
ASSRTLTVLPYNEQF	TRBJ2-1	TRBV19
ASSLSGGRDTQY	TRBJ2-3	TRBV7-2
ASSSRGQGAYNEQF	TRBJ2-1	TRBV7-2
ASSYPAEGGGYT	TRBJ1-2	TRBV7-9